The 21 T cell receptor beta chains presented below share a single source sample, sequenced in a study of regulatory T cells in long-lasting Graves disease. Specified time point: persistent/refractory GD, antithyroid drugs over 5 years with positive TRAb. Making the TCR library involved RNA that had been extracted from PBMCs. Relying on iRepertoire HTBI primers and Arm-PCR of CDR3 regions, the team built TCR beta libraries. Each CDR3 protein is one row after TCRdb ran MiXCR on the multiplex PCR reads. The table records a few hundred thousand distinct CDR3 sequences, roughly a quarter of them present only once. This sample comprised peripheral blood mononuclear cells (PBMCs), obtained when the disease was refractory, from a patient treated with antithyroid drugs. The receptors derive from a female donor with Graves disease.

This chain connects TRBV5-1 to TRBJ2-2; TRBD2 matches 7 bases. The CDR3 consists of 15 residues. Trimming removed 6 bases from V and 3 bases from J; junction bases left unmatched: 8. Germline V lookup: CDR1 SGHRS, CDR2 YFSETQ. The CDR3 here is CASTPSGWDTGELFF. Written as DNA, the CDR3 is TGCGCCAGCACCCCTAGCGGATGGGACACCGGGGAGCTGTTTTTT. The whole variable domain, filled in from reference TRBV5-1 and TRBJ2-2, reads KAGVTQTPRYLIKTRGQQVTLSCSPISGHRSVSWYQQTPGQGLQFLFEYFSETQRNKGNFPGRFSGRQFSNSRSEMNVSTLELGDSALYLCASTPSGWDTGELFFGEGSRLTVL.

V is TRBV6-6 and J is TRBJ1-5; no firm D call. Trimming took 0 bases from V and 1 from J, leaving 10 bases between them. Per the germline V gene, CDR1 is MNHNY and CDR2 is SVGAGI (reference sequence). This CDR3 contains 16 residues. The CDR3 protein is CASSYSSLGSNQPQHF. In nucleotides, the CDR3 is TGTGCCAGCAGTTACTCGAGTCTGGGGAGCAATCAGCCCCAGCATTTT.

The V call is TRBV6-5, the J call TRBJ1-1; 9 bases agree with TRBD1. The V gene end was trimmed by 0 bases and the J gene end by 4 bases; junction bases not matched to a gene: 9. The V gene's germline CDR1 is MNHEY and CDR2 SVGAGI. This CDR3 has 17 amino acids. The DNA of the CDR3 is TGTGCCAGCAGTTACTCGAAGGGGTGGACAGGGGTCACTGAAGCTTTCTTT. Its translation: CASSYSKGWTGVTEAFF.

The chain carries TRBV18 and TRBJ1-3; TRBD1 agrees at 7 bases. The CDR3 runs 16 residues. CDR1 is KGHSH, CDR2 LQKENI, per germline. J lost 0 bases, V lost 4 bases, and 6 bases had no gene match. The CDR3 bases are TGTGCCAGCTCACAAACGACAGGGAGCTCTGGAAACACCATATATTTT. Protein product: CASSQTTGSSGNTIYF. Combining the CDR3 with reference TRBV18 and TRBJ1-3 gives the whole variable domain NAGVMQNPRHLVRRRGQEARLRCSPMKGHSHVYWYRQLPEEGLKFMVYLQKENIIDESGMPKERFSAEFPKEGPSILRIQQVVRGDSAAYFCASSQTTGSSGNTIYFGEGSWLTVV.

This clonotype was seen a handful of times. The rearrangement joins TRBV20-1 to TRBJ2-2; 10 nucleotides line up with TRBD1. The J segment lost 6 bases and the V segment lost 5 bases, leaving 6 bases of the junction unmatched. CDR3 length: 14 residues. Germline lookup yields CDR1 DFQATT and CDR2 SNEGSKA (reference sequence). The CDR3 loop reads CSASRQGAAGELFF. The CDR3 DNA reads TGCAGTGCTTCGCGACAGGGGGCTGCCGGGGAGCTGTTTTTT.

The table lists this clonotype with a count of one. CDR3 region: CASSDDRGSYNEQFF. The CDR3 DNA sequence: TGTGCCAGCAGTGACGACAGGGGATCCTACAATGAGCAGTTCTTC. This sequence joins TRBV2 and TRBJ2-1, with 8 bases that match TRBD1. After removal of 3 bases from V and 1 base from J, the junction contained 2 bases not matched to a gene. The CDR3 runs to 15 residues. The germline gives CDR1 SNHLY, CDR2 FYNNEI.

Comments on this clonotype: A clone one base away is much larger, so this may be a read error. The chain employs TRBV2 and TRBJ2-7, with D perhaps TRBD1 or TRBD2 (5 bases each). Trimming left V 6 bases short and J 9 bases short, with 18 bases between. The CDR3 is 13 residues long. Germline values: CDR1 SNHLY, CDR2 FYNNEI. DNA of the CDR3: TGTGCCAGCAGCCCCGGGACGTCGGACGGGCAGTACTTC. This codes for CASSPGTSDGQYF. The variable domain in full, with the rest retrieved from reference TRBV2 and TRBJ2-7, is EPEVTQTPSHQVTQMGQEVILRCVPISNHLYFYWYRQILGQKVEFLVSFYNNEISEKSEIFDDQFSVERPDGSNFTLKIRSTKLEDSAMYFCASSPGTSDGQYFGPGTRLTVT.

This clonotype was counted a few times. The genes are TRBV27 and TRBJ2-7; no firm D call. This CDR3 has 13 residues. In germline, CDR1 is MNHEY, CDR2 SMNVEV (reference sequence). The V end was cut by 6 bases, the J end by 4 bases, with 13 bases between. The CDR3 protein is CASSPDLFYEQYF. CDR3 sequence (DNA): TGTGCCAGCAGCCCGGACCTCTTTTACGAGCAGTACTTC.

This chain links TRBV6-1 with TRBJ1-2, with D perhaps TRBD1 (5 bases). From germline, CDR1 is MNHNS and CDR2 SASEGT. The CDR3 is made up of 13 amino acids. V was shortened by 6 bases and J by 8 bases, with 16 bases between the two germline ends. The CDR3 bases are TGTGCCAGCAGAAAACGGGGGGAGGGGGGCTACACCTTC. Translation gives CASRKRGEGGYTF.

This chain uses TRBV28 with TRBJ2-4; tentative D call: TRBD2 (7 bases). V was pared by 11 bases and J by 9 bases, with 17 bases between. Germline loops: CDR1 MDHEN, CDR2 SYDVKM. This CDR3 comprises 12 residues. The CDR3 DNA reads TGTGCCCCCTGGGGGGGCCAGGGCATTCAGTACTTC. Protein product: CAPWGGQGIQYF.

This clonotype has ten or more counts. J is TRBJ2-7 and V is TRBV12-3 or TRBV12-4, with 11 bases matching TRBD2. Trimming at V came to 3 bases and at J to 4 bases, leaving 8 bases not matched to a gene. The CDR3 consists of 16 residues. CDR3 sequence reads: CASSFGLAGGSYEQYF. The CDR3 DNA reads TGTGCCAGCAGTTTCGGGCTAGCGGGAGGAAGTTACGAGCAGTACTTC.

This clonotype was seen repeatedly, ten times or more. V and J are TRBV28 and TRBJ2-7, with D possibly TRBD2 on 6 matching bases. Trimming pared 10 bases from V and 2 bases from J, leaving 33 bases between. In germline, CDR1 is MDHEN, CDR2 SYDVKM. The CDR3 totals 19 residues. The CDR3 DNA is TGTGCCACTCAGTTCGAGGACCTTCACGCCGGGACTCTCCCCTACGAGCAGTACTTC. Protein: CATQFEDLHAGTLPYEQYF. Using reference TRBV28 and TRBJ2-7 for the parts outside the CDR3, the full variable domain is DVKVTQSSRYLVKRTGEKVFLECVQDMDHENMFWYRQDPGLGLRLIYFSYDVKMKEKGDIPEGYSVSREKKERFSLILESASTNQTSMYLCATQFEDLHAGTLPYEQYFGPGTRLTVT.

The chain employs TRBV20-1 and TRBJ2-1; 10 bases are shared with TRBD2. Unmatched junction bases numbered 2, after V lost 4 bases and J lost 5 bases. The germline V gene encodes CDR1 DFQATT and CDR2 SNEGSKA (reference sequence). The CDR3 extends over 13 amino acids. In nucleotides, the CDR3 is TGCAGTGCTACTAGCGGGAGTGACAATGAGCAGTTCTTC. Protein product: CSATSGSDNEQFF.

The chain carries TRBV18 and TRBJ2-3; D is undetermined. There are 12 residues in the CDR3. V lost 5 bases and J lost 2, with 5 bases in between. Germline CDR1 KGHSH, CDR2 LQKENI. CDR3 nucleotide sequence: TGTGCCAGCTCATCTACCACAGATACGCAGTATTTT. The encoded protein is CASSSTTDTQYF.

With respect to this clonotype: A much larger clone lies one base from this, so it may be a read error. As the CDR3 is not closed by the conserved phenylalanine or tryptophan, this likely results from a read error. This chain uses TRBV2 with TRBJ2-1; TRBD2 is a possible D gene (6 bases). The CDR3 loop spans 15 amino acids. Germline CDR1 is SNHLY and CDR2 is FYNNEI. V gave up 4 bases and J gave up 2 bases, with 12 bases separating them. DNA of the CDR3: TGTGCCAGCAGTGCGAGCGGGCCCCCCTACAATGAGCAGTTCCTC. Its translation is CASSASGPPYNEQFL.

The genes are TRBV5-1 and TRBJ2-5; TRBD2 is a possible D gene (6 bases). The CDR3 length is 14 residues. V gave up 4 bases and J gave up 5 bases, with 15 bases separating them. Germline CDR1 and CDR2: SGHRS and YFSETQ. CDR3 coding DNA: TGCGCCAGCAGCCGGACGCCGGGGAGGGAGACCCAGTACTTC. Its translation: CASSRTPGRETQYF.

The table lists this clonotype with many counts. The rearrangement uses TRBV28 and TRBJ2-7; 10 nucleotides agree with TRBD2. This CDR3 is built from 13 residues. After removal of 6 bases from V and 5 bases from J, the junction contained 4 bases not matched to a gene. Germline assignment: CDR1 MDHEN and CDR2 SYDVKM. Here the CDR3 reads CASSPSGRNEQYF. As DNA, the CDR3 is TGTGCCAGCAGCCCTAGCGGGAGAAACGAGCAGTACTTC.

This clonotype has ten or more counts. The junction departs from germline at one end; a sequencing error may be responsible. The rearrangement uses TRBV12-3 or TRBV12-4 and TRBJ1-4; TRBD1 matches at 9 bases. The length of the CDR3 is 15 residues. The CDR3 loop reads CASGLPGQGREKLFF. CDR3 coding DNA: TGTGCCAGCGGTTTGCCGGGACAGGGAAGAGAAAAACTGTTTTTT.

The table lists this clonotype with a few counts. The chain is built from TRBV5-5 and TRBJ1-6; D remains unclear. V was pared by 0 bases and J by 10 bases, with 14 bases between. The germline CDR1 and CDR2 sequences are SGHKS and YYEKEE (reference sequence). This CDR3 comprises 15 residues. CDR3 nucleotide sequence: TGTGCCAGCAGCTTGGATCGGGTATCGGTGTCACCCCTCCACTTT. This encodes CASSLDRVSVSPLHF.

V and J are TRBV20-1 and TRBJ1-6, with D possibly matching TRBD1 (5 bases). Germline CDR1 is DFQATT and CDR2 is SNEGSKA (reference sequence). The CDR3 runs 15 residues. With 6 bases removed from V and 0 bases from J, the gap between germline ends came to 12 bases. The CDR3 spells CSAPTESSYNSPLHF. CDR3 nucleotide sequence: TGCAGTGCGCCGACAGAAAGCTCCTATAATTCACCCCTCCACTTT.

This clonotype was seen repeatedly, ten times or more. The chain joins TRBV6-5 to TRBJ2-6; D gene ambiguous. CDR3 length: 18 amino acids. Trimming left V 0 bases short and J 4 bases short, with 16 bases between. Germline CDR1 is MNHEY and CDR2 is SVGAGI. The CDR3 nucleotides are TGTGCCAGCAGTTACTCGATTGCGGTCCCGGAGGGGGCCAACGTCCTGACTTTC. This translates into CASSYSIAVPEGANVLTF.